The source of this T cell receptor beta chain is a study of T cell responses to AZD1222 COVID-19 vaccine. Study-wide context: Samples with a second dose at about 4 or about 12 weeks were pooled together.

The CDR3 runs 16 residues. V was clipped by 1 base and J by 2 bases; unmatched bases: 4. The germline V gene has CDR1 SGHRS and CDR2 YFSETQ. The method was immunoSEQ multiplex PCR; TCRdb's version includes in-frame clones alone and lacks a portion of them. The sample holds some 170,000 clones, more than 80% seen once. Points on this clone: Its antigen remains unidentified.

Findings and caveats of the study: Clonal diversity may have been underestimated in mostly white British donors. Compared with day 0, the breadth and depth of the Spike-specific TCR repertoire rose significantly after two doses of AZD1222.

The genes are TRBV5-1 and TRBJ2-2, with 8 positions matching TRBD2. The material sequenced was peripheral blood, taken on day 0 of AZD1222 vaccination. The receptor was isolated from an adult in good health. CDR3 DNA sequence: TGCGCCAGCAGCTTGATAGCGGGGCCCAACACCGGGGAGCTGTTTTTT. Its translation: CASSLIAGPNTGELFF.